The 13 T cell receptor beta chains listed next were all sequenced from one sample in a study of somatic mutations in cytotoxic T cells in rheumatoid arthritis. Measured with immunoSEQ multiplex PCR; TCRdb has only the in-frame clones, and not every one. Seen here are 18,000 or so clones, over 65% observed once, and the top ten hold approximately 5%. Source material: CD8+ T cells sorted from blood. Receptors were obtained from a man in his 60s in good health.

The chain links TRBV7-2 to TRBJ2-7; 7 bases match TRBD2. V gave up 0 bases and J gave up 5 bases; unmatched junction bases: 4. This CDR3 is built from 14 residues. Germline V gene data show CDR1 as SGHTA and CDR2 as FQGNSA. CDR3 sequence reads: CASSLAGGPDEQYF. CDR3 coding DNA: TGTGCCAGCAGCTTAGCGGGAGGGCCGGACGAGCAGTACTTC.

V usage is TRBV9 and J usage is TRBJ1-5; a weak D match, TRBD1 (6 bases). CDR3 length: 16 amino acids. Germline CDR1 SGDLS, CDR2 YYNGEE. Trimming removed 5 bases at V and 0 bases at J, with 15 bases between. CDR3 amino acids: CASSAGTPYSNQPQHF. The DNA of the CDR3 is TGTGCCAGCAGTGCCGGGACACCCTATAGCAATCAGCCCCAGCATTTT.

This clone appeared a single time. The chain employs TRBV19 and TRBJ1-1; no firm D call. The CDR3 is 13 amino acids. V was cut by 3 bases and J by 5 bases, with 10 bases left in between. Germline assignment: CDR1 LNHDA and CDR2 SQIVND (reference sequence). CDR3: CASSIRGWTEAFF. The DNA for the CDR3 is TGTGCCAGTAGTATTCGGGGTTGGACTGAAGCTTTCTTT.

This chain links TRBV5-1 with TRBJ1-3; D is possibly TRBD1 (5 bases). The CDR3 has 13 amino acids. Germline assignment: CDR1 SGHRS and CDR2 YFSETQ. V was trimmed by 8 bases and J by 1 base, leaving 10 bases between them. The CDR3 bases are TGCGCCAGTACCCAGGGTTCTGGAAACACCATATATTTT. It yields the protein CASTQGSGNTIYF.

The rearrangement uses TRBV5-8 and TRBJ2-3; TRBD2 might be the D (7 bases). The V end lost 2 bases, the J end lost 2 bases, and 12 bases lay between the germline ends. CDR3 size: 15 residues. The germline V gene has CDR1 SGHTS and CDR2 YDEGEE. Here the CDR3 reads CASSLQGGYTDTQYF. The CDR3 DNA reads TGTGCCAGCAGCTTACAGGGAGGGTACACAGATACGCAGTATTTT.

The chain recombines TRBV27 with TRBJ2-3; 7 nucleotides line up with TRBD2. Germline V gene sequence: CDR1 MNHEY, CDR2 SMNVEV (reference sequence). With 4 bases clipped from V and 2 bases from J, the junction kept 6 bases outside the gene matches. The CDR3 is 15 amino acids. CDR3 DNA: TGTGCCAGCAGTTCCGACGGGAGGCCCACAGATACGCAGTATTTT. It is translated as CASSSDGRPTDTQYF.

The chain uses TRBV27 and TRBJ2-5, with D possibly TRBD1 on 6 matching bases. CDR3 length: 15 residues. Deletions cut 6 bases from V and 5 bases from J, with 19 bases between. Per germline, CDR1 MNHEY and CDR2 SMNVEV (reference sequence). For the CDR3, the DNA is TGTGCCAGCAGACAGTTACTAGGGGGAGCGGAGACCCAGTACTTC. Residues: CASRQLLGGAETQYF.

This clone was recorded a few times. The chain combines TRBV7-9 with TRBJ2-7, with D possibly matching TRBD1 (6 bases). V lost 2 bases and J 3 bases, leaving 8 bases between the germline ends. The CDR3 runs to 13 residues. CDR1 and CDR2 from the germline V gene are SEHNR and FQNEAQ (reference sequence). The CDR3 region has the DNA TGTGCCAGCAGCTTATGGGACAACTACGAGCAGTACTTC. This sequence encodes CASSLWDNYEQYF.

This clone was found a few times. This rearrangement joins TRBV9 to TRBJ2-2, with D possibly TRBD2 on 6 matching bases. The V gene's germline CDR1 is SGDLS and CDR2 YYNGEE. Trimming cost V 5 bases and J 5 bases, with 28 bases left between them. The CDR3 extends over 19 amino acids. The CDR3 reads CASSHRRTNGPGGTGELFF. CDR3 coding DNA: TGTGCCAGCAGTCACCGGCGGACCAACGGACCAGGAGGGACCGGGGAGCTGTTTTTT. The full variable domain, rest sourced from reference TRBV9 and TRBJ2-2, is DSGVTQTPKHLITATGQRVTLRCSPRSGDLSVYWYQQSLDQGLQFLIQYYNGEERAKGNILERFSAQQFPDLHSELNLSSLELGDSALYFCASSHRRTNGPGGTGELFFGEGSRLTVL.

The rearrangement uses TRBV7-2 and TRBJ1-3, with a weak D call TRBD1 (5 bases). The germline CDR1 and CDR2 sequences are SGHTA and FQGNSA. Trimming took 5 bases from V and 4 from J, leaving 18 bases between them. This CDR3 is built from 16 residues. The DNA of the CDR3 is TGTGCCAGCAGCAGGCCAGGGTTCACCATGGGAAACACCATATATTTT. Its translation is CASSRPGFTMGNTIYF.

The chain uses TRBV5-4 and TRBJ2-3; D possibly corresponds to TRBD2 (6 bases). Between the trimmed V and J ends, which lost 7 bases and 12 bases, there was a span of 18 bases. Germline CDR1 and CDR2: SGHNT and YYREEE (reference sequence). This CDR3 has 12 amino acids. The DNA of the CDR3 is TGTGCCAGCGGAGAGAGCGGAGGGAGTCAGTATTTT. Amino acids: CASGESGGSQYF.

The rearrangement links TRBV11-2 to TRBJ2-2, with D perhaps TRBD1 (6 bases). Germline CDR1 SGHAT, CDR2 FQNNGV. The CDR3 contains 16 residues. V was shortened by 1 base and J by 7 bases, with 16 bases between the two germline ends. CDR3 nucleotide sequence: TGTGCCAGCAGCTTAGCTACACAGGGTCTCGACGGGGAGCTGTTTTTT. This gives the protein CASSLATQGLDGELFF.

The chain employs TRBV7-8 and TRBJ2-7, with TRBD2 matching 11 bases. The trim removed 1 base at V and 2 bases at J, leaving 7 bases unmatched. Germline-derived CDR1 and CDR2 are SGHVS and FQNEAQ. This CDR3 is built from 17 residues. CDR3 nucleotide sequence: TGTGCCAGCAGCTTAGGGGGACTAGCGGCGGGTGCCTACGAGCAGTACTTC. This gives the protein CASSLGGLAAGAYEQYF.